Each of the 10 T cell receptor beta chains below was sequenced from the same sample in a study of cytomegalovirus exposure and HLA in healthy donors. This table comes from immunoSEQ multiplex PCR, and its TCRdb copy is limited to in-frame clones, with some not included. The table has about 150,000 clones, more than 75% seen once. Sequencing was performed on PBMCs. These receptors came from a man in his late teens or twenties in good health and CMV-seronegative.

This clone appeared a single time. The chain recombines TRBV5-4 with TRBJ1-2; 10 nucleotides match TRBD1. The CDR3 is 15 residues long. The V segment lost 2 bases and the J segment 4 bases; nucleotides outside the gene matches: 5. Looked up from germline, CDR1 is SGHNT and CDR2 is YYREEE (reference sequence). CDR3 in DNA: TGTGCCAGCAGCTTCCGGGACAGGGGATCCTATGGCTACACCTTC. Translated, it gives CASSFRDRGSYGYTF.

The V and J genes are TRBV6-1 and TRBJ2-5; a possible D gene is TRBD2 (5 bases). V lost 0 bases and J 5 bases, leaving 10 bases between the germline ends. CDR3 length equals 14 residues. Germline V gene data show CDR1 as MNHNS and CDR2 as SASEGT. In DNA form, the CDR3 reads TGTGCCAGCAGTGAAGCGCCTAGCCGGGAGACCCAGTACTTC. This translates into CASSEAPSRETQYF.

This chain joins TRBV6-6 and TRBJ1-2; a possible D gene is TRBD1 (5 bases). The CDR3 runs 14 residues. V gave up 5 bases and J gave up 0 bases, with 10 bases separating them. CDR1 and CDR2 (germline): MNHNY, SVGAGI (reference sequence). CDR3: CASSETETNYGYTF. In DNA, the CDR3 is TGTGCCAGCAGTGAGACAGAAACTAACTATGGCTACACCTTC.

This chain links TRBV29-1 with TRBJ1-4; no clear D. Between the trimmed V and J ends, which lost 6 bases and 12 bases, there was a span of 20 bases. Germline CDR1 is SQVTM and CDR2 is ANQGSEA. The CDR3 spans 13 residues. The CDR3 protein is CSVSRGDQKELFF. CDR3 sequence (DNA): TGCAGCGTGTCCAGAGGTGACCAGAAGGAACTGTTTTTT.

V is TRBV7-8 and J is TRBJ1-2; 11 bases are a match to TRBD1. CDR3 size: 19 residues. Trimming removed 5 bases from V and 4 bases from J; junction bases left unmatched: 18. CDR1 SGHVS and CDR2 FQNEAQ come from the germline V gene. Written as DNA, the CDR3 is TGTGCCAGCAGCCTCCGAGCCGGGACAGGGGGACCCCAAGGCTATGGCTACACCTTC. Protein product: CASSLRAGTGGPQGYGYTF.

The V and J genes are TRBV7-8 and TRBJ2-5, with a possible D match to TRBD1 (6 bases). The ends were cut back, 10 bases at V and 2 bases at J, with 17 bases in the middle. CDR1 SGHVS and CDR2 FQNEAQ come from the germline V gene. The CDR3 loop spans 14 amino acids. The CDR3: CAITDTGFQETQYF. The CDR3 DNA reads TGTGCCATTACAGATACAGGGTTTCAAGAGACCCAGTACTTC.

The rearrangement links TRBV28 to TRBJ2-7, with a weak D call TRBD1 (6 bases). Germline CDR1 is MDHEN and CDR2 is SYDVKM. V was cut by 6 bases and J by 4 bases, with 13 bases left in between. The CDR3 has 13 amino acids. The CDR3 sequence: CASSRQVKYEQYF. The DNA for the CDR3 is TGTGCCAGCAGCCGACAGGTGAAGTACGAGCAGTACTTC.

This clone was observed a handful of times. The V gene is TRBV10-1, the J gene TRBJ1-2, with a weak D call TRBD1 (6 bases). The CDR3 runs to 15 residues. Germline V gene lookup returns CDR1 WNHNN and CDR2 SYGVQD (reference sequence). With 0 bases removed from V and 10 bases from J, the gap between germline ends came to 18 bases. CDR3 bases: TGCGCCAGCAGTGAGTCGACATTTGGGACATCGGACTACACCTTC. This codes for CASSESTFGTSDYTF.

The rearrangement uses TRBV29-1 and TRBJ2-2; D is undetermined. Trimming removed 4 bases at V and 6 bases at J, with 9 bases between. The CDR3 runs 12 residues. Germline V gene lookup returns CDR1 SQVTM and CDR2 ANQGSEA. The CDR3, as DNA: TGCAGCGTTGTGTCAGGCGCCGGGGAGCTGTTTTTT. Its protein product is CSVVSGAGELFF.

The chain couples TRBV6-5 to TRBJ2-7; 10 bases match TRBD1. There are 15 residues in the CDR3. In germline, CDR1 is MNHEY, CDR2 SVGAGI. Trimming removed 0 bases from V and 3 bases from J; junction bases left unmatched: 2. CDR3 in DNA: TGTGCCAGCAGTTACTCGTGGGACAGGGGCTACGAGCAGTACTTC. Translation gives CASSYSWDRGYEQYF.